This is a list of T cell receptor beta chains from one sample in a study of CD8 T cells in ankylosing spondylitis. MiXCR, run by TCRdb on the 5' RACE reads, gives a single entry per CDR3 protein. The data show approximately 180,000 distinct CDR3 sequences, roughly 18% seen once. Material: blood, either unsorted or a sorted T cell fraction (not recorded which). Receptor source: a male donor under 30 with ankylosing spondylitis or in good health (not recorded which). The CDR3 runs from the conserved cysteine through the conserved F or W.

TRBV29-1 CSARDVAYEQYF
TRBV29-1 CSAEGQGQYEQYF
TRBV11-2 CASRTPGQGYNEQFF
TRBV12-3/TRBV12-4 CASRTLGDQETQYF
TRBV12-3/TRBV12-4 CASSFGDLAKNIQYF
TRBV2 CASSYLAGGPADTQYF
TRBV7-2 CASSFVSTSGSTDTQYF
TRBV20-1 CSANDGPNEKLFF
TRBV11-2 CASSLGTAYQETQYF
TRBV27 CATMALVGNEQFF
TRBV13 CASSLRGVQETQYF
TRBV7-8 CASSASRAGGNYNEQFF
TRBV14 CASSHATSNTEAFF
TRBV7-2 CASSSTSGWGTDTQYF
TRBV5-1 CASSFAGRETQYF
TRBV2 CASSGQGEVYEQYF
TRBV20-1 CSARDLGSGVFYNEQFF
TRBV18 CASSPPTGAIRETQYF
TRBV5-1 CASSLEPLLPNEQFF
TRBV6-2/TRBV6-3 CASSYFGGTDTQYF
TRBV7-7 CASSLEGGLDEQYF
TRBV12-3/TRBV12-4 CASTILAGGPAEQFF
TRBV12-3/TRBV12-4 CASKVRGYISPLHF
TRBV5-1 CASSLGRTPDTQYF
TRBV4-1 CASSQWTGTYEQYF
TRBV5-1 CASSFVGGTYEQYF
TRBV12-5 CASGPTYNEQFF
TRBV6-5 CASRRGTGIYEQYF
TRBV7-8 CASSPRGLAGGSSYNEQFF
TRBV27 CASRLAGGAEQYF
TRBV28 CASSPAGQHEQFF
TRBV11-2 CASSHRDRVTRGYTF
TRBV6-2/TRBV6-3 CASSETLRPLTNNEQFF
TRBV29-1 CSVPYQETQYF
TRBV6-1 CASRGQGAWSNQPQHF
TRBV5-5 CASSLGGFSQPQHF
TRBV20-1 CSANRPGQGLVGYTF
TRBV4-3 CASSQSQGAIQYF
TRBV11-3 CASSLDRDLSGRAKNEQFF
TRBV4-3 CASSQESGRSYNEQFF
TRBV12-3/TRBV12-4 CASSHSRTDPYF
TRBV28 CASRSPDSQETQYF
TRBV12-3/TRBV12-4 CASSLKQGKVPQHF
TRBV11-2 CASRSTTGPANYGYTF
TRBV29-1 CSVGSGRYSYEQYF
TRBV12-3/TRBV12-4 CASRLAGAAEQFF
TRBV7-2 CASSLTGQAEAFF
TRBV20-1 CSVWGVAGETQYF
TRBV4-1 CASSPGGGTNQPQHF
TRBV2 CASSAGTGGSGELFF
TRBV19 CASIPLWRAGETQYF